In this sample, the clone carrying this T cell receptor beta chain turned up once. This sample's treatment: randomized to nivolumab then ipilimumab (arm A) or the reverse (arm B). These data come from a study of sequential checkpoint blockade in melanoma. The repertoire was sequenced with immunoSEQ multiplex PCR; TCRdb's copy has only in-frame clones and lacks some. The data hold around 8,500 clones, with roughly 60% observed a single time. The sequencing here drew on CD8+ T cells sorted from blood (inferred from file names), taken from a patient given nivolumab and ipilimumab in sequence. The clonotype comes from a human donor with melanoma.

The CDR3 sequence is CASSSRQNSYEQYF. The CDR3 DNA reads TGTGCCAGCAGCTCCAGACAGAACTCCTACGAGCAGTACTTC. The V call is TRBV13, the J call TRBJ2-7; TRBD1 is a possible D gene (5 bases). CDR1 and CDR2 (germline): PRHDT, FYEKMQ (reference sequence). Trimming pared 4 bases from V and 0 bases from J, leaving 10 bases between. The CDR3 covers 14 residues.